This paragraph reports one TCR beta chain. Antigen specificity is unknown. Whole blood served as the source of total RNA, and no T cell sorting took place. Using eight separate reactions per sample, the authors generated cDNA. Two rounds of nested PCR, of about 16 and 10 cycles, were run on TCRalpha and TCRbeta cDNA. TCRdb processed the 5' RACE reads again and assigns one entry to each CDR3 protein, with no DNA. The sample has about 450,000 distinct CDR3 sequences. The V gene's germline CDR1 is SQVTM and CDR2 ANQGSEA. The CDR3 covers 14 residues. These data are taken from a study of monozygotic twins with inflammatory bowel disease. Study conclusions and caveats: The data gave no support to a single strong IBD-associated signal or clonotype.

The rearrangement joins TRBV29-1 to TRBJ2-1; no DNA is available, so the TRBD2 call from TCRdb remains unchecked. The sequencing input was blood. This TCR derives from a human donor with ulcerative colitis or Crohn's disease, or a healthy co-twin of an affected twin (not recorded which). The chain's CDR3 is CSVLTSGYYNEQFF.